The 32 T cell receptor beta chains presented below share a single source sample, sequenced in a study of blood T cells in healthy people across ages. Using a J-beta primer mix together with a sample-barcoded 5' primer, a second PCR was run for roughly 7 to 11 cycles. A single record per CDR3 protein comes from TCRdb applying MiXCR to the 5' RACE reads. Of roughly 1.4 million distinct CDR3 sequences in the sample, 45% to 70% are singletons; the top ten hold about 6.7%. The specimen was blood. These receptors were collected from a man younger than 35 in good health.

This chain uses TRBV24-1 with TRBJ1-2; D is uncertain. Germline V gives CDR1 KGHDR, CDR2 SFDVKD. The germline V and J ends were trimmed by 4 bases and 8 bases, with 13 bases remaining between them. This CDR3 has 13 residues. The CDR3 region is CATSELDRRGYTF. The DNA of the CDR3 is TGTGCCACCAGTGAATTGGACCGGCGGGGCTACACCTTC.

This clonotype was counted once. CDR3 nucleotide sequence: TGTGCCAGCAGTCCCCTAACCCGGAAAATAAAAGAGACCCAGTACTTC. Protein: CASSPLTRKIKETQYF. The chain uses TRBV6-2 or TRBV6-3 and TRBJ2-5; no clear D. The CDR3 covers 16 residues. Deletions cut 5 bases from V and 3 bases from J, with 19 bases between. In germline, CDR1 is MNHEY, CDR2 SVGEGT.

This rearrangement joins TRBV29-1 to TRBJ2-5, with 10 bases lining up with TRBD1. CDR3 length: 14 amino acids. Losses at the gene ends were 8 bases for V and 4 bases for J; bases not matched to a gene: 10. The V gene's germline CDR1 is SQVTM and CDR2 ANQGSEA. CDR3 protein: CSSCSGTGVETQYF. The CDR3 bases are TGCAGCTCTTGTTCTGGGACAGGGGTAGAGACCCAGTACTTC. The full variable domain, completed using reference TRBV29-1 and TRBJ2-5, is SAVISQKPSRDICQRGTSLTIQCQVDSQVTMMFWYRQQPGQSLTLIATANQGSEATYESGFVIDKFPISRPNLTFSTLTVSNMSPEDSSIYLCSSCSGTGVETQYFGPGTRLLVL.

J is TRBJ2-3 and V is TRBV7-2; TRBD1 might be the D (5 bases). The CDR3 has 14 residues. Trimming removed 0 bases at V and 5 bases at J, with 9 bases between. The germline CDR1 and CDR2 sequences are SGHTA and FQGNSA. CDR3 sequence reads: CASSLARVRDTQYF. The CDR3 nucleotides read TGTGCCAGCAGCTTAGCCAGGGTTCGAGATACGCAGTATTTT.

The rearrangement links TRBV29-1 to TRBJ2-7, with 7 bases matching TRBD1. V lost 6 bases, J lost 0 bases, and 5 bases stayed unmatched. Germline V lookup: CDR1 SQVTM, CDR2 ANQGSEA. The CDR3 length is 13 residues. Here the CDR3 DNA reads TGCAGCGTAACTGACAGGGACTCCTACGAGCAGTACTTC. Its protein product is CSVTDRDSYEQYF.

The V gene is TRBV5-6, the J gene TRBJ2-1, with D tentatively TRBD1 or TRBD2 (5 bases each). Trimming left V 3 bases short and J 1 base short, with 14 bases between. Germline-derived CDR1 and CDR2 are SGHDT and YYEEEE. The CDR3 is 16 residues long. The CDR3 loop reads CASSSELGASYNEQFF. The CDR3 nucleotides read TGTGCCAGCAGCTCTGAGCTCGGGGCTTCCTACAATGAGCAGTTCTTC.

CDR3 amino acids: CASSLVGRGLGGYTF. DNA for the CDR3: TGTGCCAGCAGCTTAGTTGGCAGGGGGCTCGGTGGCTACACCTTC. The chain carries TRBV7-9 and TRBJ1-2, with 8 bases matching TRBD1. Trimming removed 1 base from V and 7 bases from J; junction bases left unmatched: 8. This CDR3 has 15 amino acids. CDR1 is SEHNR and CDR2 is FQNEAQ in the germline V gene (reference sequence).

The chain is built from TRBV28 and TRBJ2-5; D gene uncertain. Trimming shortened V by 3 bases and J by 0 bases, and 8 bases separated the two germline ends. The CDR3 runs 14 residues. The germline V gene has CDR1 MDHEN and CDR2 SYDVKM. In nucleotides, the CDR3 is TGTGCCAGCAGTTTCCCCCGATACCAAGAGACCCAGTACTTC. Protein product: CASSFPRYQETQYF.

This clonotype appeared once. The V and J genes are TRBV4-3 and TRBJ2-2; 9 bases line up with TRBD1. Germline V gives CDR1 LGHNA, CDR2 YSLEER. The CDR3 contains 16 residues. V dropped 0 bases and J dropped 6; count of bases not matched to a gene: 5. For the CDR3, the DNA is TGCGCCAGCAGCCAAGAACCGGGACAGGGACCCGGGGAGCTGTTTTTT. Its protein is CASSQEPGQGPGELFF.

V is TRBV5-1 and J is TRBJ2-1; a possible D gene is TRBD2 (6 bases). V was pared by 4 bases and J by 5 bases, with 10 bases between. Germline V gene sequence: CDR1 SGHRS, CDR2 YFSETQ. The CDR3 consists of 13 residues. The CDR3 region is CASSGGLHNEQFF. CDR3 DNA sequence: TGCGCCAGCAGCGGGGGACTCCACAATGAGCAGTTCTTC.

This clonotype was counted only a few times. J is TRBJ2-7 and V is TRBV4-1; 8 bases are shared with TRBD2. With V trimmed by 0 bases and J by 2 bases, 9 bases remained unmatched. Germline CDR1 and CDR2: MGHRA and YSYEKL. This CDR3 has 17 residues. The CDR3 DNA reads as TGCGCCAGCAGCCAAGATTTGCCTTCCGGGAGGGCCTACGAGCAGTACTTC. Translating it yields CASSQDLPSGRAYEQYF.

The sample holds a few counts of this clonotype. This chain's CDR3 is CASSQTTGFDEQYF. The CDR3 nucleotides read TGCGCCAGCAGCCAGACGACAGGGTTCGACGAGCAGTACTTC. This chain uses TRBV4-1 with TRBJ2-5; 7 bases are shared with TRBD1. The J call may be incorrect, as the DNA end agrees better with TRBJ2-7. The length of the CDR3 is 14 residues. Germline V CDR1 and CDR2: MGHRA, YSYEKL.

The rearrangement joins TRBV5-1 to TRBJ2-1, with D possibly TRBD2 on 6 matching bases. The germline V gene encodes CDR1 SGHRS and CDR2 YFSETQ. The CDR3 is 15 amino acids. V lost 0 bases and J 13 bases, leaving 20 bases between the germline ends. CDR3 DNA: TGCGCCAGCAGCTTGGCCCCGGGCGGGGTCGTTGGTCAGTTCTTC. Amino acids: CASSLAPGGVVGQFF.

A remark on this clonotype: The junction does not match germline at one end; this may be a read error. V is TRBV27 and J is TRBJ1-6; TRBD1 might be the D (5 bases). The CDR3 sequence is 16 residues long. Germline CDR1 reads MNHEY; CDR2 reads SMNVEV (reference sequence). This CDR3 is CASSFGAVYGHNEQFF. CDR3 DNA: TGTGCCAGCAGTTTCGGGGCCGTGTACGGCCACAATGAGCAGTTCTTT.

The chain joins TRBV20-1 to TRBJ2-7; D is unclear. The germline CDR1 and CDR2 sequences are DFQATT and SNEGSKA (reference sequence). The CDR3 extends over 12 amino acids. Trimming left V 2 bases short and J 2 bases short, with 7 bases between. The CDR3 sequence is CSARKNPYEQYF. Here the CDR3 DNA reads TGCAGTGCTAGAAAGAACCCCTACGAGCAGTACTTC.

The V and J genes are TRBV7-8 and TRBJ2-1; D gene uncertain. V was cut by 1 base and J by 15 bases, with 10 bases left in between. The germline V gene encodes CDR1 SGHVS and CDR2 FQNEAQ. The CDR3 runs 11 residues. CDR3 amino acids: CASSLEGRPFF. The DNA of the CDR3 is TGTGCCAGCAGCTTAGAGGGTCGGCCGTTCTTC.

The chain joins TRBV10-3 to TRBJ2-2; D remains unclear. V was clipped by 0 bases and J by 0 bases, with 23 bases between them. Germline V lookup: CDR1 ENHRY, CDR2 SYGVKD. This CDR3 spans 21 amino acids. The CDR3 spells CAISESWIGKQATSNTGELFF. CDR3 sequence (DNA): TGTGCCATCAGTGAGTCTTGGATTGGGAAGCAGGCAACCTCGAACACCGGGGAGCTGTTTTTT.

This chain joins TRBV4-1 and TRBJ2-7; D unclear. V was clipped by 3 bases and J by 0 bases, with 15 bases between them. There are 16 residues in the CDR3. Germline loops: CDR1 MGHRA, CDR2 YSYEKL. CDR3 loop: CASSHDLSFSSYEQYF. The CDR3 coding sequence is TGCGCCAGCAGCCACGACTTAAGTTTTAGCTCCTACGAGCAGTACTTC.

V and J are TRBV5-1 and TRBJ2-1; D uncertain. The V end lost 1 base, the J end lost 4 bases, and 12 bases lay between the germline ends. The CDR3 covers 15 residues. Germline CDR1 reads SGHRS; CDR2 reads YFSETQ. The DNA of the CDR3 is TGCGCCAGCAGCTTGTCTAACGGTGCTTACAATGAGCAGTTCTTC. Its protein product is CASSLSNGAYNEQFF.

This chain uses TRBV4-1 with TRBJ1-4; 12 bases are a match to TRBD1. The CDR3 totals 18 residues. With 0 bases clipped from V and 8 bases from J, the junction kept 10 bases outside the gene matches. Germline CDR1 is MGHRA and CDR2 is YSYEKL. The CDR3, as DNA: TGCGCCAGCAGCCAAGAGTATGGGACAGGGGGCGAGAGCGAAAAACTGTTTTTT. Amino acid sequence: CASSQEYGTGGESEKLFF.

The V and J genes are TRBV12-3 or TRBV12-4 and TRBJ1-1; tentatively, D is TRBD1 (6 bases). The V and J ends lost 5 bases and 7 bases respectively, with 14 bases between them. This CDR3 region has 13 residues. The CDR3 region has the DNA TGTGCCAGCAGTAAAAGACAGGTTGGTGAAGCTTTCTTT. Protein sequence: CASSKRQVGEAFF.

The rearrangement links TRBV10-3 to TRBJ2-5, with D possibly being TRBD1 or TRBD2 (5 bases each). The DNA end is a closer match to TRBJ2-7, so the J assignment may be wrong. CDR3 size: 16 residues. CDR1 is ENHRY and CDR2 is SYGVKD in the germline V gene. Here the CDR3 DNA reads TGTGCCATCAGTGAGTCGGGACGGCATGCCCGGGACGAGCAGTACTTC. This gives the protein CAISESGRHARDEQYF.

The chain uses TRBV4-3 and TRBJ2-7, with TRBD2 as a possible D gene (7 bases). Per the germline V gene, CDR1 is LGHNA and CDR2 is YSLEER. V lost 4 bases and J 4 bases, leaving 17 bases between the germline ends. This CDR3 region has 15 residues. This CDR3 is CASSPQRGALYEQYF. In DNA form, the CDR3 reads TGCGCCAGCAGCCCCCAACGGGGGGCTTTGTACGAGCAGTACTTC.

A few counts support this clonotype. This chain links TRBV25-1 with TRBJ2-5; no clear D gene. This CDR3 region has 13 residues. Germline V gives CDR1 MGHDK, CDR2 SYGVNS. Trimming took 1 base from V and 8 from J, leaving 11 bases between them. The CDR3: CASSEFGSGTQYF. The DNA of the CDR3 is TGTGCCAGCAGTGAATTCGGCAGTGGAACCCAGTACTTC.

This chain joins TRBV29-1 and TRBJ2-1, with 8 bases that match TRBD2. The closer fit of TRBJ2-7 to the DNA end suggests the J call may be wrong. The CDR3 consists of 13 residues. Germline CDR1 is SQVTM and CDR2 is ANQGSEA. The CDR3 sequence: CSVGTSGTNEQYF. CDR3 nucleotide sequence: TGCAGCGTAGGTACTAGCGGTACCAATGAGCAGTACTTC.

This clonotype was detected only a few times. The junction shows a germline mismatch at one end, possibly a read error. V is TRBV15 and J is TRBJ2-3; D gene unclear. From germline, CDR1 is LNHNV and CDR2 YYDKDF (reference sequence). The length of the CDR3 is 12 residues. CDR3 bases: TGTGCCACTAGCAGAGTGGGGGATACGCAGTATTTT. It specifies CATSRVGDTQYF.

The rearrangement uses TRBV4-1 and TRBJ2-5, with unresolved D. CDR1 and CDR2 (germline): MGHRA, YSYEKL. This CDR3 region has 17 residues. Trimming took 0 bases from V and 3 from J, leaving 17 bases between them. The CDR3 protein is CASSQDLNGPPKETQYF. The CDR3 DNA reads as TGCGCCAGCAGCCAAGACCTCAACGGGCCTCCAAAAGAGACCCAGTACTTC.

J is TRBJ2-1 and V is TRBV25-1; D might be TRBD1 (6 bases). The CDR3 is 16 amino acids. Looked up from germline, CDR1 is MGHDK and CDR2 is SYGVNS. V was trimmed by 6 bases and J by 4 bases, leaving 19 bases between them. CDR3 nucleotides: TGTGCCAGCAGGGAACAGGGATTGCGGACTTACAATGAGCAGTTCTTC. Amino acid sequence: CASREQGLRTYNEQFF.

This clonotype was counted a few times. The chain combines TRBV29-1 with TRBJ1-2; a weak D match, TRBD1 (5 bases). V lost 7 bases and J 7 bases, leaving 16 bases between the germline ends. The germline V gene encodes CDR1 SQVTM and CDR2 ANQGSEA. There are 12 residues in the CDR3. The CDR3 nucleotides read TGCAGCGAGGATACAGTTGGGGGTGGCTACACCTTC. It specifies CSEDTVGGGYTF. Based on the CDR3 plus reference TRBV29-1 and TRBJ1-2, the full variable domain is SAVISQKPSRDICQRGTSLTIQCQVDSQVTMMFWYRQQPGQSLTLIATANQGSEATYESGFVIDKFPISRPNLTFSTLTVSNMSPEDSSIYLCSEDTVGGGYTFGSGTRLTVV.

This rearrangement joins TRBV5-1 to TRBJ2-1; 12 nucleotides align to TRBD2. CDR1 and CDR2 from the germline V gene are SGHRS and YFSETQ. The CDR3 consists of 16 residues. V dropped 0 bases and J dropped 10; count of bases not matched to a gene: 8. The CDR3 loop reads CASSLASSGGATEQFF. As DNA, the CDR3 is TGCGCCAGCAGCTTGGCCTCTAGCGGGGGGGCAACCGAGCAGTTCTTC.

There are a few counts of this clonotype. The V and J genes are TRBV27 and TRBJ2-6, with TRBD1 as a possible D gene (5 bases). Trimming pared 7 bases from V and 3 bases from J, leaving 13 bases between. This CDR3 contains 15 residues. Germline V gives CDR1 MNHEY, CDR2 SMNVEV (reference sequence). The CDR3 here is CASTDQGNGANVLTF. The CDR3 DNA follows: TGTGCCAGCACCGACCAGGGAAATGGGGCCAACGTCCTGACTTTC.

The chain employs TRBV18 and TRBJ2-1, with unresolved D. Trimming pared 6 bases from V and 9 bases from J, leaving 21 bases between. CDR3 length: 15 residues. Per germline, CDR1 KGHSH and CDR2 LQKENI. CDR3 sequence (DNA): TGTGCCAGCTCCCCTCTACCCCCGGAAAGGACTGAGCAGTTCTTC. This translates into CASSPLPPERTEQFF.